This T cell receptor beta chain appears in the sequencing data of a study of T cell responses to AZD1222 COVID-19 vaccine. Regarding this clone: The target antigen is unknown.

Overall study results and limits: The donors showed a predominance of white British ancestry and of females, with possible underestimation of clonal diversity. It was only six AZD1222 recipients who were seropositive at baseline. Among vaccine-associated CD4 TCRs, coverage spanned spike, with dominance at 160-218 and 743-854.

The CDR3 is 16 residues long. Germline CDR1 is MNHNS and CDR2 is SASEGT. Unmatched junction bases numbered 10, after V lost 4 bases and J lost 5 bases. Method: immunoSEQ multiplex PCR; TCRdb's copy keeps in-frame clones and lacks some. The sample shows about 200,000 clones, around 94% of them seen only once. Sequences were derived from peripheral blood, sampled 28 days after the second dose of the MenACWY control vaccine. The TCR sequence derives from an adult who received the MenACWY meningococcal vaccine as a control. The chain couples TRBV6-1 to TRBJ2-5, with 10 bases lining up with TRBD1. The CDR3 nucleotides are TGTGCCAGCAGTGGTGTGTCGGGACAGGGGTTTGAGACCCAGTACTTC. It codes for CASSGVSGQGFETQYF.